This T cell receptor beta chain was identified in a study of OX40 agonist ivuxolimab in advanced cancers. Background for the entire study: Ivuxolimab was a fully human IgG2 agonistic monoclonal antibody targeting the costimulatory receptor OX40 (CD134). Intravenous ivuxolimab was administered to patients every 2 weeks at six dose levels: 0.01, 0.1, 0.3, 1.5, 3 and 10 mg/kg. Of the roughly 54 patients in dose escalation, about 19 had hepatocellular carcinoma, around 15 had melanoma, 9 had renal cell carcinoma and 9 had head and neck cancer. The dose-escalation cohort was over 70% male with a mean age of about 60 years, ranging from about 23 to 85. Prior anti-PD-1, anti-PD-L1 or anti-CTLA-4 therapy was permitted, and about two fifths of dose-escalation patients had received checkpoint inhibitors. Partial responses were achieved by three dose-escalation patients, of whom one had hepatocellular carcinoma and two had cutaneous melanoma. The point of sequencing TCRbeta in the periphery was to test whether ivuxolimab changed TCR sequence diversity and drove clonal T-cell expansion. The paper covers the monotherapy dose-escalation part of the phase I ivuxolimab trial, which included N ≈ 54 patients.

After removal of 4 bases from V and 2 bases from J, the junction retains 3 bases not matched to a gene. The CDR3 contains 14 residues, cysteine and phenylalanine counted. Only the CDR3 DNA stays, 42 bases, in frame from base 1. The germline V gene supplies CDR1 MGHRA and CDR2 YSYEKL. The investigation overall reported the following: Low levels of normalized T-cell clonal expansion were also seen in some nonresponding patients. Partial responders in the 0.1-3.0 mg/kg groups had among the lowest normalized peripheral clonal expansion, especially among CD8+ T cells. Clonal expansion of both CD4+ and CD8+ blood T cells was observed from baseline to week 6 at doses 0.1 to 3.0 mg/kg. After ivuxolimab, more expanded clones were found on average in CD8+ T cells than in CD4+ T cells. The antigen specificity of the clonally expanded peripheral T cells was not determined.

This clone was recorded only once. This receptor's antigen is unknown. No much larger clone is present one base from it, and per-base qualities are unavailable. Patients with autoimmune disease history or receiving systemic immunosuppression were excluded from the trial. In every dose cohort, peripheral blood was drawn for TCR sequencing at baseline, cycle 4 day 1, and cycle 7 day 1. Samples came from an open-label, multicenter, first-in-human phase I dose-escalation trial of ivuxolimab. The trial enrolled adults with locally advanced or metastatic head and neck squamous cell, hepatocellular, melanoma or renal cell carcinoma. Before TCR sequencing, CD4+ and CD8+ T cells were separately sorted from peripheral blood. Genomic DNA was extracted from sorted cells for sequencing of the TCRbeta CDR3 region. The immunoSEQ Assay was used for sequencing of TCRbeta CDR3 regions. The immuneACCESS repertoire file appears here via TCRdb, limited to in-frame rearrangements. These files lack a portion of the clones; in checked studies, under half of the deficit traces to unresolved V genes, and the cause of the others is not known. The sample has roughly 79,000 clones on record, roughly 85% of them singletons. Roughly 16% of the sample comes from the top ten.

The sample here was CD4+ or CD8+ T cells sorted from blood, taken in a trial of the OX40 agonist ivuxolimab. The clonotype was recovered from an adult with an advanced solid tumor such as melanoma, head and neck, liver or kidney cancer. The chain employs TRBV4-1 and TRBJ2-5; 8 of the junction bases match TRBD1. The CDR3 region: CASSLRDRQETQYF. The nucleotides read TGCGCCAGCAGCCTCCGGGACAGGCAAGAGACCCAGTACTTC.